What follows are 27 T cell receptor beta chains derived from one specimen sequenced in a study of blood T cell repertoires in COVID-19. TCRdb's copy holds only in-frame clones and misses some; the assay was immunoSEQ multiplex PCR. In the table there are approximately 200,000 clones, 85% to 90% of which are singletons. Specimen: PBMCs or T cells enriched from blood (not recorded which). All receptors derive from a woman aged 18-30 years in a cohort exposed to, infected with or recovered from COVID-19 (not recorded which).

The rearrangement links TRBV5-4 to TRBJ1-1; tentatively, D is TRBD1 (6 bases). V was cut by 0 bases and J by 0 bases, with 15 bases left in between. This CDR3 spans 17 amino acids. CDR1 and CDR2 from the germline V gene are SGHNT and YYREEE (reference sequence). CDR3 coding DNA: TGTGCCAGCAGCTTGGAACCAACCAGGGGAATGAACACTGAAGCTTTCTTT. This codes for CASSLEPTRGMNTEAFF.

The J gene is TRBJ2-2, the V gene TRBV7-9; D possibly corresponds to TRBD1 (6 bases). This CDR3 spans 15 amino acids. The V gene lost 4 bases and the J gene lost 0 bases, with 9 bases spanning the gap. Per the germline V gene, CDR1 is SEHNR and CDR2 is FQNEAQ (reference sequence). The CDR3 is CASSSGVSNTGELFF. Here the CDR3 DNA reads TGTGCCAGCAGCTCAGGGGTCTCGAACACCGGGGAGCTGTTTTTT.

The gene calls are TRBV7-3 and TRBJ2-3; 7 bases map to TRBD2. The germline V gene encodes CDR1 SGHTA and CDR2 FQGTGA. J lost 3 bases, V lost 4 bases, and 10 bases had no gene match. The CDR3 is 16 residues long. CDR3: CASSSNGRSWTDTQYF. The CDR3 bases are TGTGCCAGCAGCTCCAACGGGAGGAGTTGGACAGATACGCAGTATTTT.

The V gene is TRBV11-3, the J gene TRBJ2-3; D gene ambiguous. CDR3 length: 17 residues. V shed 4 bases and J shed 5 bases, with 22 bases lying between them. The germline CDR1 and CDR2 sequences are SGHNT and YENEEA. CDR3 sequence reads: CASSSYPGVALRDTQYF. DNA for the CDR3: TGTGCCAGCAGCTCTTACCCCGGAGTAGCTCTCAGAGATACGCAGTATTTT.

The V gene is TRBV18, the J gene TRBJ2-5; maybe TRBD2 (5 bases). Trimming left V 1 base short and J 5 bases short, with 11 bases between. Germline V CDR1 and CDR2: KGHSH, LQKENI. The CDR3 totals 14 residues. The CDR3, as DNA: TGTGCCAGCTCACCACAGGCTAGCAGGGAGACCCAGTACTTC. Translation gives CASSPQASRETQYF.

This clone was counted between two and nine times. This rearrangement joins TRBV18 to TRBJ1-1; 8 nucleotides match TRBD1. The trim removed 4 bases at V and 8 bases at J, leaving 6 bases unmatched. The V gene's germline CDR1 is KGHSH and CDR2 LQKENI. This CDR3 is 13 amino acids long. CDR3 sequence (DNA): TGTGCCAGCTCACTTGGACAGGGAGGGGAAGCTTTCTTT. Translating it yields CASSLGQGGEAFF.

The V call is TRBV5-4, the J call TRBJ1-1; 10 bases map to TRBD1. V was pared by 4 bases and J by 2 bases, with 8 bases of the junction left unmatched. Germline V gives CDR1 SGHNT, CDR2 YYREEE (reference sequence). The CDR3 sequence is 16 residues long. The CDR3 region has the DNA TGTGCCAGCAGCCAGGGACAGGGGATGGAAAACACTGAAGCTTTCTTT. Protein: CASSQGQGMENTEAFF.

The chain carries TRBV4-1 and TRBJ1-5; no clear D gene. Trimming cost V 4 bases and J 3 bases, with 16 bases left between them. Germline V gives CDR1 MGHRA, CDR2 YSYEKL. The CDR3 runs 16 residues. CDR3 in amino acids: CASSPNPAQTNQPQHF. The CDR3 DNA reads TGCGCCAGCAGCCCTAACCCGGCACAGACCAATCAGCCCCAGCATTTT.

J is TRBJ1-1 and V is TRBV29-1; D gene uncertain. Germline loops: CDR1 SQVTM, CDR2 ANQGSEA. This CDR3 has 11 residues. The V end lost 3 bases, the J end lost 0 bases, and 2 bases lay between the germline ends. CDR3 coding DNA: TGCAGCGTTGATATGAACACTGAAGCTTTCTTT. Residues: CSVDMNTEAFF.

The chain has TRBV27 and TRBJ2-1; possibly TRBD2 for D (6 bases). Trimming stripped 8 bases from V and 0 bases from J, with 14 bases between. From germline, CDR1 is MNHEY and CDR2 SMNVEV (reference sequence). This CDR3 has 15 residues. The CDR3 sequence is CASHWRGSSYNEQFF. The DNA for the CDR3 is TGTGCCAGCCATTGGCGGGGAAGCTCCTACAATGAGCAGTTCTTC.

This chain connects TRBV20-1 to TRBJ2-1; TRBD2 might be the D (6 bases). Germline V gene sequence: CDR1 DFQATT, CDR2 SNEGSKA (reference sequence). The V gene lost 3 bases and the J gene lost 2 bases, with 17 bases spanning the gap. The CDR3 extends over 16 amino acids. The CDR3 reads CSASQRGGAAYNEQFF. Here the CDR3 DNA reads TGCAGTGCTAGTCAAAGGGGCGGGGCCGCCTACAATGAGCAGTTCTTC.

V usage is TRBV30 and J usage is TRBJ1-1; TRBD1 is a possible D gene (5 bases). This CDR3 is 14 amino acids long. V lost 4 bases to trimming and J lost 1 base, with 13 bases between them. Per germline, CDR1 GTSNPN and CDR2 SVGIG (reference sequence). In nucleotides, the CDR3 is TGTGCCTGGAAAGGAAGGGGCAGGAACACTGAAGCTTTCTTT. Its translation is CAWKGRGRNTEAFF.

This chain's CDR3 is CASSQVFLSQGLERRANYGYTF. Written as DNA, the CDR3 is TGCGCCAGCAGCCAAGTTTTTCTGAGCCAGGGACTAGAGAGAAGGGCTAACTATGGCTACACCTTC. This chain uses TRBV4-1 with TRBJ1-2; TRBD1 might be the D (5 bases). CDR1 MGHRA and CDR2 YSYEKL come from the germline V gene. The CDR3 has 22 residues. V was shortened by 1 base and J by 0 bases, with 30 bases between the two germline ends.

This rearrangement joins TRBV21-1 to TRBJ2-1; the table gives TRBD2 as D, unverified against the DNA. TRBV21-1 is reported as a pseudogene. The CDR3 extends over 14 amino acids. The CDR3: CASSLRTGGLEQFF. The CDR3 DNA follows: TGTGCCAGCAGCTTACGGACGGGGGGCCTGGAGCAGTTCTTC.

The chain couples TRBV28 to TRBJ1-6, with D possibly TRBD1 on 5 matching bases. V dropped 3 bases and J dropped 11 bases, with 8 bases sitting between them. This CDR3 spans 12 amino acids. CDR1 is MDHEN and CDR2 is SYDVKM in the germline V gene. The CDR3, as DNA: TGTGCCAGCAGTTTTGGCAGGGCACCCCTCCACTTT. Translated, it gives CASSFGRAPLHF.

The gene calls are TRBV5-4 and TRBJ2-1; 14 bases agree with TRBD2. CDR1 is SGHNT and CDR2 is YYREEE in the germline V gene (reference sequence). The CDR3 sequence is 15 residues long. The junction had 2 bases not matched to a gene; V was cut back by 2 bases and J by 7 bases. Here the CDR3 reads CASSLGTSGRNEQFF. CDR3 coding DNA: TGTGCCAGCAGCTTAGGGACTAGCGGGAGAAATGAGCAGTTCTTC. Looking up the rest from reference TRBV5-4 and TRBJ2-1 gives the full variable domain: ETGVTQSPTHLIKTRGQQVTLRCSSQSGHNTVSWYQQALGQGPQFIFQYYREEENGRGNFPPRFSGLQFPNYSSELNVNALELDDSALYLCASSLGTSGRNEQFFGPGTRLTVL.

The chain recombines TRBV18 with TRBJ1-1; unclear D gene. Trimming took off 0 bases at V and 5 bases at J, with 13 bases between the two ends. CDR1 is KGHSH and CDR2 is LQKENI in the germline V gene. This CDR3 region has 15 residues. CDR3 residues: CASSPPEALRTEAFF. The DNA for the CDR3 is TGTGCCAGCTCACCACCCGAGGCGCTGAGGACTGAAGCTTTCTTT.

V gene TRBV9 combines with J gene TRBJ2-3; 7 bases are a match to TRBD1. V dropped 3 bases and J dropped 4; count of bases not matched to a gene: 8. Germline V CDR1 and CDR2: SGDLS, YYNGEE. The CDR3 is 15 amino acids. The DNA for the CDR3 is TGTGCCAGCAGCGCCCAGAGGGGGCTACCAGATACGCAGTATTTT. Translating it yields CASSAQRGLPDTQYF.

The V gene is TRBV19, the J gene TRBJ2-7, with D perhaps TRBD1 (5 bases). V shed 6 bases and J shed 0 bases, with 18 bases lying between them. In germline, CDR1 is LNHDA, CDR2 SQIVND (reference sequence). The CDR3 extends over 16 amino acids. CDR3 nucleotides: TGTGCCAGTAGCCCCGTTGTCAGGGCGAACTCCTACGAGCAGTACTTC. Amino acid sequence: CASSPVVRANSYEQYF. The full variable domain, in which reference TRBV19 and TRBJ2-7 provide the parts outside the CDR3, is DGGITQSPKYLFRKEGQNVTLSCEQNLNHDAMYWYRQDPGQGLRLIYYSQIVNDFQKGDIAEGYSVSREKKESFPLTVTSAQKNPTAFYLCASSPVVRANSYEQYFGPGTRLTVT.

The CDR3 coding sequence is TGTGCCAGCAGCTTAGTTGGCGGATCTGGAAACACCATATATTTT. Translated: CASSLVGGSGNTIYF. This rearrangement joins TRBV7-2 to TRBJ1-3; D is unresolved. V was shortened by 1 base and J by 1 base, with 8 bases between the two germline ends. In germline, CDR1 is SGHTA, CDR2 FQGNSA. The CDR3 sequence is 15 residues long.

CDR3 sequence reads: CASSRGLSGELFF. CDR3 coding DNA: TGTGCCAGCAGCCGAGGACTATCCGGGGAGCTGTTTTTT. V usage is TRBV7-2 and J usage is TRBJ2-2; the D gene is possibly TRBD2 (6 bases). Looked up from germline, CDR1 is SGHTA and CDR2 is FQGNSA. Trimming left V 5 bases short and J 6 bases short, with 10 bases between. The CDR3 runs to 13 residues.

This chain joins TRBV4-1 and TRBJ1-2; D unresolved. The V and J ends lost 0 bases and 1 base respectively, with 15 bases between them. The V gene's germline CDR1 is MGHRA and CDR2 YSYEKL. This CDR3 has 17 amino acids. Here the CDR3 DNA reads TGCGCCAGCAGCCAAGAACGGACGGGAGGGATTAACTATGGCTACACCTTC. Amino acids: CASSQERTGGINYGYTF.

The chain is built from TRBV5-1 and TRBJ1-2; TRBD1 is a possible D gene (5 bases). Trimming took off 0 bases at V and 5 bases at J, with 11 bases between the two ends. In germline, CDR1 is SGHRS, CDR2 YFSETQ. CDR3 length: 14 residues. CDR3 in DNA: TGCGCCAGCAGCTTGGCGCCGGGGGGGTATGGCTACACCTTC. Translation: CASSLAPGGYGYTF.

The gene calls are TRBV7-6 and TRBJ2-5, with D possibly TRBD2 on 6 matching bases. CDR3 length: 18 residues. From germline, CDR1 is SGHVS and CDR2 FNYEAQ. V was pared by 1 base and J by 1 base, with 19 bases between. The CDR3 DNA follows: TGTGCCAGCAGCTTAGTTAGTCGGGGGACGCGGACCCAAGAGACCCAGTACTTC. Translating it yields CASSLVSRGTRTQETQYF.

V gene TRBV19 combines with J gene TRBJ2-2; D remains unclear. The CDR3 loop spans 14 amino acids. V lost 7 bases, J lost 1 base, and 10 bases lay in between. Per germline, CDR1 LNHDA and CDR2 SQIVND (reference sequence). The CDR3 DNA follows: TGTGCCAGTATGTTGGGCAGGAACACCGGGGAGCTGTTTTTT. Encoded protein: CASMLGRNTGELFF. The full variable domain, its missing parts supplied by reference TRBV19 and TRBJ2-2, is DGGITQSPKYLFRKEGQNVTLSCEQNLNHDAMYWYRQDPGQGLRLIYYSQIVNDFQKGDIAEGYSVSREKKESFPLTVTSAQKNPTAFYLCASMLGRNTGELFFGEGSRLTVL.

The V gene is TRBV15, the J gene TRBJ2-5; weak D call: TRBD1 (5 bases). Trimming took 1 base from V and 7 from J, leaving 10 bases between them. Looked up from germline, CDR1 is LNHNV and CDR2 is YYDKDF (reference sequence). CDR3 length: 13 residues. The CDR3 reads CATSRVAQGTQYF. The CDR3 nucleotides read TGTGCCACCAGCAGAGTGGCTCAGGGGACCCAGTACTTC. The complete variable domain, with remaining parts taken from reference TRBV15 and TRBJ2-5, reads DAMVIQNPRYQVTQFGKPVTLSCSQTLNHNVMYWYQQKSSQAPKLLFHYYDKDFNNEADTPDNFQSRRPNTSFCFLDIRSPGLGDTAMYLCATSRVAQGTQYFGPGTRLLVL.

The chain couples TRBV24-1 to TRBJ2-7; TRBD1 matches at 9 bases. J lost 3 bases, V lost 9 bases, and 5 bases had no gene match. The CDR3 is 13 amino acids. The germline gives CDR1 KGHDR, CDR2 SFDVKD. The DNA for the CDR3 is TGTGCCACCGGGAGGACAGGGGACTACGAGCAGTACTTC. Translated: CATGRTGDYEQYF.